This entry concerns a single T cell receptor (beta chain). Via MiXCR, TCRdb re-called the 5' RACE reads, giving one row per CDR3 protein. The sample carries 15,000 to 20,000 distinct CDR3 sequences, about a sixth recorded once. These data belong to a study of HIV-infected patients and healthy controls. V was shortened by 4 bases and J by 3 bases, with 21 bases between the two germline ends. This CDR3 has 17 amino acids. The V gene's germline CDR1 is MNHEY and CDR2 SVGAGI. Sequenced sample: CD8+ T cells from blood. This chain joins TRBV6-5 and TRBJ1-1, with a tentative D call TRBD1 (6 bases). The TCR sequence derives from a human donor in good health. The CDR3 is CASSFSRQGSLYTEAFF. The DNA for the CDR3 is TGTGCCAGCAGTTTTTCGAGGCAGGGGAGTCTCTACACTGAAGCTTTCTTT.